Listed here are 22 T cell receptor beta chains from one sample, sequenced in a study of T-cell memory formation after mild COVID-19. TCRdb redid the calling of the 5' RACE reads with MiXCR, one entry per CDR3 protein. The repertoire holds approximately 300,000 distinct CDR3 sequences, around 19% seen once, with 20% to 25% in the top ten. Sequencing used PBMCs or a T cell subset sorted from them (not recorded which). The receptors were sampled from a man aged 18 to 29 who had mild COVID-19 (a few samples of this study predate the infection). Cell type and time point are not known.

The chain joins TRBV5-1 to TRBJ2-1; D is perhaps TRBD1 or TRBD2 (5 bases each). Trimming pared 2 bases from V and 2 bases from J, leaving 11 bases between. Germline CDR1 reads SGHRS; CDR2 reads YFSETQ. The CDR3 extends over 15 amino acids. CDR3 region: CASSFDGTAYNEQFF. DNA of the CDR3: TGCGCCAGCAGCTTCGACGGGACGGCCTACAATGAGCAGTTCTTC.

The chain recombines TRBV24-1 with TRBJ2-3; D assignment may be TRBD1 or TRBD2 (7 bases each). The length of the CDR3 is 17 residues. Trimming took off 4 bases at V and 1 base at J, with 17 bases between the two ends. CDR1 KGHDR and CDR2 SFDVKD come from the germline V gene. The DNA for the CDR3 is TGTGCCACCAGTGACTCCTCAGGGGGGGCCCGCACAGATACGCAGTATTTT. Translating it yields CATSDSSGGARTDTQYF.

This clonotype was seen ten or more times. The gene calls are TRBV7-2 and TRBJ2-3; 9 nucleotides agree with TRBD1. V lost 5 bases, J lost 6 bases, and 6 bases stayed unmatched. CDR3 length: 14 residues. CDR1 and CDR2 from the germline V gene are SGHTA and FQGNSA. CDR3 region: CASSDRGGGDTQYF. The CDR3 nucleotides read TGTGCCAGCAGCGACAGGGGGGGTGGTGATACGCAGTATTTT. The entire variable domain, with the rest obtained from reference TRBV7-2 and TRBJ2-3, is as follows: GAGVSQSPSNKVTEKGKDVELRCDPISGHTALYWYRQSLGQGLEFLIYFQGNSAPDKSGLPSDRFSAERTGGSVSTLTIQRTQQEDSAVYLCASSDRGGGDTQYFGPGTRLTVL.

This chain uses TRBV6-5 with TRBJ1-1; 8 bases are shared with TRBD1. J gave up 3 bases and V 4 bases, and 7 bases lay outside the gene matches. The V gene's germline CDR1 is MNHEY and CDR2 SVGAGI. CDR3 size: 15 residues. CDR3 sequence reads: CASSSSGGADTEAFF. In DNA, the CDR3 is TGTGCCAGCAGTTCCTCAGGGGGCGCGGACACTGAAGCTTTCTTT.

This clonotype occurred a few times. The chain employs TRBV29-1 and TRBJ2-3, with D possibly being TRBD1 (6 bases). Trimming cost V 6 bases and J 3 bases, with 13 bases left between them. The germline gives CDR1 SQVTM, CDR2 ANQGSEA. The CDR3 runs to 13 residues. DNA of the CDR3: TGCAGCGTGCCAGGGGAAAATACAGATACGCAGTATTTT. This gives the protein CSVPGENTDTQYF.

J is TRBJ2-7 and V is TRBV4-2, with D uncertain. Between the trimmed V and J ends, which lost 1 base and 5 bases, there was a span of 12 bases. Germline lookup yields CDR1 LGHNA and CDR2 YNFKEQ. CDR3 size: 14 residues. The CDR3 coding sequence is TGTGCCAGCAGCCAAGCGAACGTCGTTGACGAGCAGTACTTC. It yields the protein CASSQANVVDEQYF.

V gene TRBV6-2 or TRBV6-3 combines with J gene TRBJ2-2; 9 bases fit TRBD1. Looked up from germline, CDR1 is MNHEY and CDR2 is SVGEGT. After removal of 8 bases from V and 7 bases from J, the junction contained 17 bases not matched to a gene. CDR3 length: 17 residues. The CDR3 region has the DNA TGTGCCAGCTTGGACCTAGGAGGGACAGGGCTTAGCGGGGAGCTGTTTTTT. It is translated as CASLDLGGTGLSGELFF.

V gene TRBV2 combines with J gene TRBJ2-1; D call uncertain. Germline CDR1 SNHLY, CDR2 FYNNEI. This CDR3 comprises 12 residues. V was shortened by 7 bases and J by 10 bases, with 14 bases between the two germline ends. This CDR3 is CASTARLREQFF. The CDR3 DNA reads as TGTGCCAGCACCGCGAGGCTAAGGGAGCAGTTCTTC.

This clonotype was detected a few times. This rearrangement joins TRBV7-9 to TRBJ1-1; the D gene is possibly TRBD1 (5 bases). Between the trimmed V and J ends, which lost 5 bases and 1 base, there was a span of 14 bases. The germline V gene encodes CDR1 SEHNR and CDR2 FQNEAQ (reference sequence). The CDR3 contains 15 residues. The CDR3 DNA sequence: TGTGCCAGCAGCCCCGGGCCCAGGGCGAACACTGAAGCTTTCTTT. Protein: CASSPGPRANTEAFF.

This clonotype occurred many times. The CDR3 nucleotides read TGCAGTGCTTATCCTCCGGGACGCTCCTACAATGAGCAGTTCTTC. It specifies CSAYPPGRSYNEQFF. The V and J genes are TRBV20-1 and TRBJ2-1; D might be TRBD1 or TRBD2, each matching 5 bases. CDR1 and CDR2 from the germline V gene are DFQATT and SNEGSKA (reference sequence). Trimming stripped 5 bases from V and 0 bases from J, with 14 bases between. CDR3 size: 15 residues.

This clonotype has just a few counts. The V call is TRBV12-3 or TRBV12-4, the J call TRBJ1-3; TRBD1 agrees at 9 bases. After removal of 7 bases from V and 2 bases from J, the junction contained 12 bases not matched to a gene. This CDR3 is 17 amino acids long. The CDR3 coding sequence is TGTGCCAGCACCGCCGGTTCCGGGACAGGGACTGGAAACACCATATATTTT. Protein product: CASTAGSGTGTGNTIYF.

V is TRBV4-1 and J is TRBJ1-2, with 7 bases that match TRBD1. CDR1 is MGHRA and CDR2 is YSYEKL in the germline V gene. Losses at the gene ends were 2 bases for V and 3 bases for J; bases not matched to a gene: 6. This CDR3 region has 15 residues. CDR3 in amino acids: CASSQRDSGHYGYTF. The CDR3 DNA is TGCGCCAGCAGCCAAAGGGACAGCGGCCACTATGGCTACACCTTC.

The chain uses TRBV7-2 and TRBJ2-3, with D tentatively TRBD2 (6 bases). Germline CDR1 and CDR2: SGHTA and FQGNSA. The V end lost 1 base, the J end lost 5 bases, and 10 bases lay between the germline ends. CDR3 length equals 14 residues. In DNA form, the CDR3 reads TGTGCCAGCAGCTTAGAGGTTAGCGGAGATACGCAGTATTTT. It encodes CASSLEVSGDTQYF.

The chain's CDR3 is CATGTGAEKLFF. As DNA, the CDR3 is TGTGCCACCGGGACAGGGGCTGAAAAACTGTTTTTT. This chain links TRBV3-1 with TRBJ1-4; TRBD1 matches at 10 bases. V was pared by 10 bases and J by 7 bases, with 3 bases of the junction left unmatched. Per the germline V gene, CDR1 is LGHDT and CDR2 is YNNKEL (reference sequence). The CDR3 runs to 12 residues.

The chain recombines TRBV6-2 or TRBV6-3 with TRBJ1-6; 8 bases match TRBD1. Germline-derived CDR1 and CDR2 are MNHEY and SVGEGT. V dropped 10 bases and J dropped 5; count of bases not matched to a gene: 10. The length of the CDR3 is 15 residues. The CDR3 here is CATLRGPADNSPLHF. CDR3 sequence (DNA): TGTGCCACCCTCAGGGGGCCCGCGGATAATTCACCCCTCCACTTT.

This clonotype was observed many times. CDR3 amino acids: CASSLQGGGTEAFF. In DNA form, the CDR3 reads TGTGCCAGCAGCTTACAGGGCGGTGGCACTGAAGCTTTCTTT. The gene calls are TRBV7-9 and TRBJ1-1; tentatively, D is TRBD1 (5 bases). Germline CDR1 and CDR2: SEHNR and FQNEAQ (reference sequence). The V end lost 2 bases, the J end lost 4 bases, and 11 bases lay between the germline ends. This CDR3 has 14 residues.

This clonotype was seen a handful of times. The chain couples TRBV20-1 to TRBJ1-1; D possibly corresponds to TRBD1 (6 bases). There are 13 residues in the CDR3. CDR1 and CDR2 (germline): DFQATT, SNEGSKA (reference sequence). Trimming shortened V by 6 bases and J by 2 bases, and 13 bases separated the two germline ends. The CDR3 bases are TGCAGTGCCGAGGACAGCATTAACACTGAAGCTTTCTTT. This sequence encodes CSAEDSINTEAFF.

This chain joins TRBV6-6 and TRBJ2-1, with 12 bases fitting TRBD2. The germline V gene encodes CDR1 MNHNY and CDR2 SVGAGI (reference sequence). The ends lost 7 bases at V and 10 bases at J; junction bases unmatched: 5. This CDR3 comprises 13 residues. CDR3 DNA sequence: TGTGCCAGCATCCTAGCGGGGGGGCGGGAGCAGTTCTTC. Translated, it gives CASILAGGREQFF.

This clonotype was seen a handful of times. This chain joins TRBV12-5 and TRBJ2-5, with 9 bases that match TRBD1. The V gene end was trimmed by 3 bases and the J gene end by 5 bases; junction bases not matched to a gene: 4. This CDR3 contains 14 residues. Germline V lookup: CDR1 LGHNT, CDR2 FRNRAP. CDR3 sequence: CASGLGQGTETQYF. The CDR3 bases are TGTGCTAGTGGTTTAGGACAGGGGACGGAGACCCAGTACTTC.

The chain is built from TRBV25-1 and TRBJ1-1; TRBD1 might be the D (6 bases). This CDR3 comprises 13 residues. Germline V gene lookup returns CDR1 MGHDK and CDR2 SYGVNS. Trimming removed 4 bases from V and 5 bases from J, with 11 bases in between. The CDR3 region has the DNA TGTGCCAGCAGTGGGTTGCAGGGGACTGAAGCTTTCTTT. Translated: CASSGLQGTEAFF.

The chain joins TRBV20-1 to TRBJ1-6; 7 bases align to TRBD1. The germline V gene has CDR1 DFQATT and CDR2 SNEGSKA (reference sequence). The V segment lost 7 bases and the J segment 6 bases; nucleotides outside the gene matches: 9. CDR3 length equals 14 residues. The CDR3 bases are TGCAGTGGGGTACAGGGGAATCGTAATTCACCCCTCCACTTT. Protein: CSGVQGNRNSPLHF.

This chain links TRBV5-1 with TRBJ2-3; 8 bases line up with TRBD2. V was pared by 7 bases and J by 6 bases, with 13 bases of the junction left unmatched. Germline-derived CDR1 and CDR2 are SGHRS and YFSETQ. The CDR3 runs 15 residues. The CDR3 region has the DNA TGCGCCAGCCTAGACCGGGTTAGCGGGGACGATACGCAGTATTTT. It codes for CASLDRVSGDDTQYF.